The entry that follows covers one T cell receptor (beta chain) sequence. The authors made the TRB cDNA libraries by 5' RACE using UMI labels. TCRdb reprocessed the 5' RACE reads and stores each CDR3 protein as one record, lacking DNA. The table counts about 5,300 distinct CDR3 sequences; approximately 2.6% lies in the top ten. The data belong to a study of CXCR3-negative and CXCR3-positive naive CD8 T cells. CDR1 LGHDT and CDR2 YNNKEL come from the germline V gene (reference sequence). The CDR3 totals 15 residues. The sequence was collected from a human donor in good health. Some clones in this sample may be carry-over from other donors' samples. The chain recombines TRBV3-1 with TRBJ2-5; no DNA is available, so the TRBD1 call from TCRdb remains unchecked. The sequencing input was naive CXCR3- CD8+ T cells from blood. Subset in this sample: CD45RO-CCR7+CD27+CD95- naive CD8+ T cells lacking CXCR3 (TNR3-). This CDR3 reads CASSRIRDRQETQYF.